The source of this T cell receptor (beta chain) is a study of cytomegalovirus exposure and HLA in healthy donors. PCR used 60 Vbeta primers and 13 Jbeta primers. The method was immunoSEQ multiplex PCR; TCRdb's version includes in-frame clones alone and lacks a portion of them. The profile shows 120,000 or so clones, 80% of them singletons. Worth noting for this clone: Its antigen remains unidentified.

Unmatched junction bases numbered 4, after V lost 4 bases and J lost 4 bases. Per the germline V gene, CDR1 is KGHSH and CDR2 is LQKENI. The CDR3 is made up of 14 amino acids. Findings and caveats of the study: Productive status was seen about 90% or about 30% of the time for most TCR beta V segments in an earlier analysis. The study listed under 200 cytomegalovirus-associated TCR beta chains.

The source material was PBMCs. The chain joins TRBV18 to TRBJ1-2, with 9 bases identical to TRBD1. The sequence came from a man aged 25-45 years in good health and CMV-seronegative. The CDR3 loop reads CASSLGQGPYGYTF. The CDR3 DNA reads TGTGCCAGCTCACTCGGACAGGGGCCCTATGGCTACACCTTC. Full variable domain (remainder filled in from reference TRBV18 and TRBJ1-2): NAGVMQNPRHLVRRRGQEARLRCSPMKGHSHVYWYRQLPEEGLKFMVYLQKENIIDESGMPKERFSAEFPKEGPSILRIQQVVRGDSAAYFCASSLGQGPYGYTFGSGTRLTVV.